This record looks at one T cell receptor (beta chain) sequence and its context. Its antigen is undetermined. This CDR3 contains 16 residues. Germline CDR1 LNHNV, CDR2 YYDKDF (reference sequence). With 5 bases clipped from V and 4 bases from J, the junction kept 13 bases outside the gene matches. These data originate in a study of T cells in Graves' hyperthyroidism and ophthalmopathy. Findings and caveats of the study: Blood held most thyroid clonotypes expanded above 0.001 frequency.

Researchers took RNA transcripts and amplified the TCR beta CDR3 regions from them. The study used the HTBI primer set for a first-round RT-PCR of the TCR CDR3. Via MiXCR, TCRdb re-called the multiplex PCR reads, giving one row per CDR3 protein. Of hundreds of thousands of distinct CDR3 sequences in the sample, approximately 15% were seen once. The chain recombines TRBV15 with TRBJ1-2, with TRBD1 matching over 7 bases. The sequence came from a woman aged 18-29 years with Graves' hyperthyroidism. The source material was blood. CDR3 in DNA: TGTGCCACCAGCCGCGACAGGGTAAATACTGGCTATGGCTACACCTTC. Translation: CATSRDRVNTGYGYTF. Complete variable domain (other parts from reference TRBV15 and TRBJ1-2): DAMVIQNPRYQVTQFGKPVTLSCSQTLNHNVMYWYQQKSSQAPKLLFHYYDKDFNNEADTPDNFQSRRPNTSFCFLDIRSPGLGDTAMYLCATSRDRVNTGYGYTFGSGTRLTVV.